Listed below are T cell receptor beta chains from one sample, sequenced in a study of T cell responses to AZD1222 COVID-19 vaccine. Method: immunoSEQ multiplex PCR; TCRdb's copy keeps in-frame clones and lacks some. The table has under 200,000 clones, around 94% seen once; the top ten hold roughly 4%. The input for sequencing was peripheral blood, taken 28 days after the second dose of the MenACWY control vaccine. These receptors all come from an adult who received the MenACWY meningococcal vaccine as a control. The CDR3 runs from the conserved cysteine through the conserved F or W. Each record gives: D gene, clone size, J gene, V gene, CDR3 DNA, CDR3 protein. The D gene is left open where the match is weak. Clone size is not always given. Where it is, it says once, few, many or a class for expanded clones.

>.|.|TRBJ2-7|TRBV5-6
TGTGCCAGCAGCAAGCCGGGCGGTCAGGGGGAGCAGTACTTC
CASSKPGGQGEQYF
>TRBD1|.|TRBJ1-2|TRBV24-1
TGTGCCACCAGTGATCATGGGACAGGGGGCGAGGATGGCTACACCTTC
CATSDHGTGGEDGYTF
>.|.|TRBJ1-2|TRBV6-5
TGTGCCAGCCTCTTGGACAGACTTACCCGTCGTGGCTACACCTTC
CASLLDRLTRRGYTF
>TRBD1|.|TRBJ2-5|TRBV10-3
TGTGCCATCAGGGCCGGGACAGGGGCACAAGAGACCCAGTACTTC
CAIRAGTGAQETQYF
>.|.|TRBJ2-7|TRBV10-3
TGTGCCATCAAAAACCTCAGGGACGAGCAGTACTTC
CAIKNLRDEQYF
>.|.|TRBJ1-2|TRBV19
TGTGCCAGTAGGCCGCAGGGGCCTTTAGGTGGCTACACCTTC
CASRPQGPLGGYTF
>TRBD1|.|TRBJ2-7|TRBV5-1
TGCGCCAGCAGCTCTAGACAGGGGGCGTACGAGCAGTACTTC
CASSSRQGAYEQYF
>TRBD1|.|TRBJ2-1|TRBV18
TGTGCCAGCTCACCCGGACAGGGGGCTGTAAATGAGCAGTTCTTC
CASSPGQGAVNEQFF
>TRBD1|.|TRBJ1-1|TRBV27
TGTGCCAGCAGTACCGGGACAGGCGAAGCTTTCTTT
CASSTGTGEAFF
>TRBD1|.|TRBJ1-5|TRBV6-5
TGTGCCAGCAGGGGACAGATCAATCAGCCCCAGCATTTT
CASRGQINQPQHF
>TRBD1|once|TRBJ2-7|TRBV7-3
TGTGCCAGCAGCTATAGCGGGACAGGGGTGTACGAGCAGTACTTC
CASSYSGTGVYEQYF
>TRBD1|.|TRBJ1-2|TRBV29-1
TGCAGCGCCTGGACAGGGTCGAACTATGGCTACACCTTC
CSAWTGSNYGYTF
>.|.|TRBJ2-3|TRBV7-9
TGTGCCAGCAGCTCTACAGGACGGGGACCGGCAGATACGCAGTATTTT
CASSSTGRGPADTQYF
>.|.|TRBJ2-1|TRBV19
TGTGCCAGTAGTATAACAGGAGGACGCGGATACTACAATGAGCAGTTCTTC
CASSITGGRGYYNEQFF
>.|.|TRBJ1-2|TRBV12-3/TRBV12-4
TGTGCCAGCAGTTTAGGACGGGATGGCTACACCTTC
CASSLGRDGYTF
>.|.|TRBJ2-3|TRBV30
TGTGCCTGGAAGATGAAGGGCACAGATACGCAGTATTTT
CAWKMKGTDTQYF
>.|once|TRBJ2-2|TRBV6-6
TGTGCCAGCAGCTTAGGATCGGCCGGGGAGCTGTTTTTT
CASSLGSAGELFF
>TRBD2|.|TRBJ2-7|TRBV19
TGTGCCAGTAGTTCCCGACTAGCGGGGACCTACGAGCAGTACTTC
CASSSRLAGTYEQYF
>.|.|TRBJ1-1|TRBV7-3
TGTGCCAGCAGCCTCTCCGGGGGGATTCAGACTGAAGCTTTCTTT
CASSLSGGIQTEAFF
>TRBD1|.|TRBJ2-7|TRBV6-5
TGTGCCTTAGGGACAGTTGTATCCTACGAGCAGTACTTC
CALGTVVSYEQYF
>.|.|TRBJ1-1|TRBV28
TGTGCCAGCAGTTTTCCGGGGACCGAAGCTTTCTTT
CASSFPGTEAFF
>.|.|TRBJ2-3|TRBV6-2/TRBV6-3
TGTGCCAGCAGCCTTTACACAGATACGCAGTATTTT
CASSLYTDTQYF
>.|.|TRBJ2-1|TRBV5-6
TGTGCCAGCAGCTTGCTAGCGCGCTCCTACAATGAGCAGTTCTTC
CASSLLARSYNEQFF
>TRBD1|.|TRBJ1-1|TRBV5-1
TGCGCCAGCAGCTTGCGTGGGACAGAGCTGAACACTGAAGCTTTCTTT
CASSLRGTELNTEAFF
>TRBD1|.|TRBJ2-7|TRBV5-1
TGCGCCAGCAGCTTGTTCAGGGGGCGCACAGTCGGCGGAGAATACGAGCAGTACTTC
CASSLFRGRTVGGEYEQYF
>.|.|TRBJ2-7|TRBV14
TGTGCCAGCAGCCAAGAACCCGTAAGAACCTACGAGCAGTACTTC
CASSQEPVRTYEQYF
>.|.|TRBJ2-1|TRBV19
TGTGCCAGTAGTTTCCTGGACAACAATGAGCAGTTCTTC
CASSFLDNNEQFF
>.|once|TRBJ1-1|TRBV28
TGTGCCAGCAGTTTCCTAAAAACCCCCGGTAGTGAAGCTTTCTTT
CASSFLKTPGSEAFF
>.|many|TRBJ1-2|TRBV11-3
TGTGCCAGCAGCGACCGGGACGAACGTAACTATGGCTACACCTTC
CASSDRDERNYGYTF
>.|few|TRBJ2-5|TRBV7-2
TGTGCCAGCAGCTTCCTTCCCCCGCCGGGGACGCGGTACTTC
CASSFLPPPGTRYF
>.|.|TRBJ1-5|TRBV19
TGTGCCAGTAGTATCGGCGGGGGCGGGCAGCCCCAGCATTTT
CASSIGGGGQPQHF
>TRBD2|.|TRBJ2-5|TRBV28
TGTGCCAGCAGTTACGGGAGGGAGACCCAGTACTTC
CASSYGRETQYF
>.|.|TRBJ1-6|TRBV14
TGTGCCAGCAGCCTCGGGGGTTATAATTCACCCCTCCACTTT
CASSLGGYNSPLHF
>TRBD1|.|TRBJ2-7|TRBV6-5
TGTGCCAGCAGTATACAGGGGCACAGCGACGAGCAGTACTTC
CASSIQGHSDEQYF
>TRBD1|.|TRBJ1-1|TRBV6-5
TGTGCCAGCTACCAGGGGGTGAACACTGAAGCTTTCTTT
CASYQGVNTEAFF
>.|.|TRBJ2-3|TRBV2
TGTGCCGCGCGGGGCAGGGTAAAGGATACGCAGTATTTT
CAARGRVKDTQYF
>TRBD1|once|TRBJ1-2|TRBV30
TGTGCCTGGACACACAGGGGGGGTCTTAGCTATGGCTACACCTTC
CAWTHRGGLSYGYTF
>.|.|TRBJ2-6|TRBV5-8
TGTGCCAGCAGCTTGCGGCAGTCTGGGGCCAACGTCCTGACTTTC
CASSLRQSGANVLTF
>.|.|TRBJ1-2|TRBV5-6
TGTGCCAGCAGCTTTAATGACCTTAACTATGGCTACACCTTC
CASSFNDLNYGYTF
>TRBD2|.|TRBJ2-7|TRBV29-1
TGCAGCGTTGAGGCGGGAGTATACGAGCAGTACTTC
CSVEAGVYEQYF
>.|once|TRBJ2-7|TRBV7-8
TGTGCCAGCAGCCCGATGACTGCCAGCTCCTACGAGCAGTACTTC
CASSPMTASSYEQYF
>.|.|TRBJ1-5|TRBV2
TGTGGTATTGGGGGCTACAATCAGCCCCAGCATTTT
CGIGGYNQPQHF
>TRBD2|.|TRBJ2-1|TRBV7-2
TGTGCCAGCAGCTTAGCCAGCGGGAGCCCCAATGAGCAGTTCTTC
CASSLASGSPNEQFF
>.|.|TRBJ1-1|TRBV20-1
TGCAGTGCCCCAGAGCTCACTGAAGCTTTCTTT
CSAPELTEAFF
>.|.|TRBJ2-7|TRBV7-3
TGTGCCAGCAGCACTTCGACGGGGTACGAGCAGTACTTC
CASSTSTGYEQYF
>.|few|TRBJ2-5|TRBV30
TGTGCCTGGAGTTCGGGGCCAGAGACCCAGTACTTC
CAWSSGPETQYF
>.|.|TRBJ2-7|TRBV28
TGTGCCAGCAGTTTGGAGGGCCCGGGTCGGTCCTACGAGCAGTACTTC
CASSLEGPGRSYEQYF
>TRBD1|.|TRBJ1-6|TRBV19
TGTGCCAGTAGTGCCGGGACAGTTCTAGGTTCACCCCTCCACTTT
CASSAGTVLGSPLHF
>TRBD1|.|TRBJ1-2|TRBV9
TGTGCCAGCAGCGCGTTCACCCACCAATACAGGGGGCGAGACTATGGCTACACCTTC
CASSAFTHQYRGRDYGYTF
>TRBD2|.|TRBJ2-7|TRBV5-1
TGCGCCAGCAGCGGGGGACTAGCGGGAGGGCACGAGCAGTACTTC
CASSGGLAGGHEQYF